This T cell receptor beta chain was recovered during a study of OX40 agonist ivuxolimab in advanced cancers. Study as a whole: Patients got intravenous ivuxolimab at 0.01 to 10 mg/kg every 2 weeks.

TCRdb's copy holds only in-frame clones and misses some; the assay was immunoSEQ multiplex PCR. Among about 110,000 clones listed, approximately 89% were seen once. As regards this clone: Its specificity is not known.

Study results and caveats: Researchers did not establish what antigens the expanded peripheral T cells target.

CDR3 length equals 15 residues. Germline-derived CDR1 and CDR2 are KGHSH and LQKENI. The V end was cut by 0 bases, the J end by 0 bases, with 8 bases between. The clonotype comes from an adult with an advanced solid tumor such as melanoma, head and neck, liver or kidney cancer. The chain joins TRBV18 to TRBJ1-1; D not resolved. Sequencing used CD4+ or CD8+ T cells sorted from blood, obtained in a trial of the OX40 agonist ivuxolimab. The chain's CDR3 is CASSPPDGLNTEAFF. The CDR3 coding sequence is TGTGCCAGCTCACCACCGGACGGTTTGAACACTGAAGCTTTCTTT.